Below, 28 T cell receptor beta chains from the same sample are listed, as sequenced in a study of T cell changes during pregnancy in multiple sclerosis. Using immunoSEQ multiplex PCR, the repertoire was profiled, and TCRdb retains in-frame clones only, with some absent. This table holds 23,000 or so clones, more than 75% found once. The specimen was CD8+ T cells from peripheral blood mononuclear cells, collected in the first trimester of pregnancy. These receptors came from a female donor in good health, enrolled as a control in a pregnancy study.

The chain recombines TRBV10-3 with TRBJ1-2; D gene ambiguous. Germline V CDR1 and CDR2: ENHRY, SYGVKD. The CDR3 loop spans 14 amino acids. V was cut by 0 bases and J by 4 bases, with 9 bases left in between. The CDR3 DNA sequence: TGTGCCATCAGTGAGTCGGAGGGATTCTATGGCTACACCTTC. It specifies CAISESEGFYGYTF.

The chain couples TRBV15 to TRBJ2-6; D is possibly TRBD2 (5 bases). The CDR3 consists of 16 residues. Germline V CDR1 and CDR2: LNHNV, YYDKDF (reference sequence). Trimming pared 0 bases from V and 0 bases from J, leaving 6 bases between. The CDR3 DNA is TGTGCCACCAGCAGAGATCGGGGCTCTGGGGCCAACGTCCTGACTTTC. Translating it yields CATSRDRGSGANVLTF.

V usage is TRBV19 and J usage is TRBJ2-3; TRBD2 aligns across 16 bases. CDR3 length equals 19 residues. Germline CDR1 is LNHDA and CDR2 is SQIVND (reference sequence). With V trimmed by 7 bases and J by 6 bases, 16 bases remained unmatched. The CDR3 loop is CASTATGLAGGQVWDTQYF. The CDR3 DNA is TGTGCCAGTACCGCAACGGGACTAGCGGGGGGGCAGGTCTGGGATACGCAGTATTTT. Using reference TRBV19 and TRBJ2-3 for the parts outside the CDR3, the full variable domain is DGGITQSPKYLFRKEGQNVTLSCEQNLNHDAMYWYRQDPGQGLRLIYYSQIVNDFQKGDIAEGYSVSREKKESFPLTVTSAQKNPTAFYLCASTATGLAGGQVWDTQYFGPGTRLTVL.

The chain carries TRBV4-3 and TRBJ2-1; D might be TRBD1 (6 bases). This CDR3 has 17 residues. Germline CDR1 reads LGHNA; CDR2 reads YSLEER. Trimming removed 1 base from V and 8 bases from J, with 21 bases in between. The chain's CDR3 is CASSQGIDRSPRDEQFF. The CDR3, as DNA: TGCGCCAGCAGCCAAGGGATCGACAGGTCCCCTAGGGATGAGCAGTTCTTC.

This clone occurred a few times. The rearrangement links TRBV6-1 to TRBJ1-5; D not resolved. Germline V gene data show CDR1 as MNHNS and CDR2 as SASEGT. This CDR3 spans 13 amino acids. Trimming shortened V by 7 bases and J by 0 bases, and 7 bases separated the two germline ends. DNA of the CDR3: TGTGCCAGCACCGGGGATAGCAATCAGCCCCAGCATTTT. Its translation: CASTGDSNQPQHF.

The gene calls are TRBV9 and TRBJ2-3; D gene ambiguous. Trimming shortened V by 4 bases and J by 2 bases, and 8 bases separated the two germline ends. There are 13 residues in the CDR3. The germline V gene encodes CDR1 SGDLS and CDR2 YYNGEE. CDR3 sequence (DNA): TGTGCCAGCAGCACGGGTACCACAGATACGCAGTATTTT. It encodes CASSTGTTDTQYF.

J is TRBJ2-7 and V is TRBV13, with 13 bases aligning to TRBD2. The CDR3 contains 16 residues. Germline assignment: CDR1 PRHDT and CDR2 FYEKMQ (reference sequence). V dropped 5 bases and J dropped 0; count of bases not matched to a gene: 4. CDR3 region: CASSPRLAGGSYEQYF. The CDR3 region has the DNA TGTGCCAGCAGCCCCCGACTAGCGGGGGGCTCCTACGAGCAGTACTTC.

This clone was seen more than once but under ten times. This rearrangement joins TRBV7-8 to TRBJ1-2; a possible D gene is TRBD1 (6 bases). Looked up from germline, CDR1 is SGHVS and CDR2 is FQNEAQ. This CDR3 is built from 12 residues. V lost 5 bases, J lost 7 bases, and 11 bases lay in between. DNA for the CDR3: TGTGCCAGCAGCCCAAGGGGGGGTGGCTACACCTTC. Its translation: CASSPRGGGYTF.

This chain uses TRBV6-1 with TRBJ1-1; unclear D gene. CDR1 is MNHNS, CDR2 SASEGT, per germline. Trimming left V 2 bases short and J 5 bases short, with 6 bases between. The CDR3 spans 12 residues. The CDR3 spells CASSEPPTEAFF. The DNA for the CDR3 is TGTGCCAGCAGTGAACCCCCAACTGAAGCTTTCTTT.

This clone was seen only once. The chain has TRBV27 and TRBJ1-3; no firm D call. V was shortened by 3 bases and J by 1 base, with 10 bases between the two germline ends. This CDR3 is built from 15 residues. CDR1 is MNHEY and CDR2 is SMNVEV in the germline V gene (reference sequence). CDR3 loop: CASSLEGESGNTIYF. CDR3 sequence (DNA): TGTGCCAGCAGTTTGGAGGGAGAGTCTGGAAACACCATATATTTT.

The V call is TRBV6-5, the J call TRBJ2-3, with 12 positions matching TRBD2. The CDR3 sequence is 14 residues long. CDR1 is MNHEY and CDR2 is SVGAGI in the germline V gene. J gave up 3 bases and V 6 bases, and 1 base lay outside the gene matches. For the CDR3, the DNA is TGTGCCAGCAGCGGGACTAGCGGGACAGATACGCAGTATTTT. Its protein product is CASSGTSGTDTQYF.

This chain connects TRBV19 to TRBJ2-3; possible D gene TRBD1, 6 bases. Germline CDR1 LNHDA, CDR2 SQIVND (reference sequence). The CDR3 has 17 residues. V lost 5 bases to trimming and J lost 0 bases, with 18 bases between them. CDR3 protein: CASSGIPDSYSTDTQYF. CDR3 in DNA: TGTGCCAGTAGTGGCATACCGGACAGTTATAGCACAGATACGCAGTATTTT.

CDR3 region: CASSPTSGSTDTQYF. CDR3 sequence (DNA): TGTGCCAGCAGCCCGACTAGCGGGAGCACAGATACGCAGTATTTT. The V call is TRBV7-3, the J call TRBJ2-3, with 10 bases matching TRBD2. In germline, CDR1 is SGHTA, CDR2 FQGTGA. V lost 5 bases to trimming and J lost 0 bases; unmatched junction nucleotides: 2. CDR3 length: 15 amino acids.

The chain uses TRBV5-6 and TRBJ2-6, with a possible D match to TRBD2 (6 bases). The CDR3 extends over 17 amino acids. V shed 3 bases and J shed 0 bases, with 13 bases lying between them. CDR1 and CDR2 (germline): SGHDT, YYEEEE. The CDR3 loop is CASSWAAGPSGANVLTF. CDR3 DNA sequence: TGTGCCAGCAGCTGGGCGGCGGGGCCCTCTGGGGCCAACGTCCTGACTTTC.

The V and J genes are TRBV7-9 and TRBJ2-4, with 7 bases that match TRBD1. With V trimmed by 5 bases and J by 2 bases, 3 bases remained unmatched. The germline gives CDR1 SEHNR, CDR2 FQNEAQ (reference sequence). CDR3 size: 14 residues. The CDR3 coding sequence is TGTGCCAGCAGCGCGGACAGGACCAAAAACATTCAGTACTTC. Amino acid sequence: CASSADRTKNIQYF.

The rearrangement links TRBV29-1 to TRBJ2-2, with 10 bases fitting TRBD1. In germline, CDR1 is SQVTM, CDR2 ANQGSEA. This CDR3 comprises 14 residues. V lost 6 bases, J lost 4 bases, and 5 bases stayed unmatched. CDR3 sequence (DNA): TGCAGCGTGTCCGGGACAGGGGTCACCGGGGAGCTGTTTTTT. Amino acid sequence: CSVSGTGVTGELFF.

This clone was picked up one time. The chain uses TRBV29-1 and TRBJ2-4; 7 bases are a match to TRBD1. V was pared by 4 bases and J by 0 bases, with 0 bases of the junction left unmatched. Germline-derived CDR1 and CDR2 are SQVTM and ANQGSEA. This CDR3 has 13 residues. The CDR3, as DNA: TGCAGCGTTGGGGACAGAGCCAAAAACATTCAGTACTTC. This sequence encodes CSVGDRAKNIQYF.

The chain recombines TRBV9 with TRBJ1-2; 10 nucleotides match TRBD1. Looked up from germline, CDR1 is SGDLS and CDR2 is YYNGEE. The CDR3 loop spans 17 amino acids. V was clipped by 0 bases and J by 3 bases; unmatched bases: 8. For the CDR3, the DNA is TGTGCCAGCAGCGTAGAAAGTTGGGACAGGGGAGACTATGGCTACACCTTC. Amino acids: CASSVESWDRGDYGYTF.

The rearrangement uses TRBV9 and TRBJ2-7; no definite D call. The ends were cut back, 0 bases at V and 0 bases at J, with 10 bases in the middle. CDR1 SGDLS and CDR2 YYNGEE come from the germline V gene. The CDR3 totals 15 residues. CDR3 region: CASSVGPASSYEQYF. The CDR3 coding sequence is TGTGCCAGCAGCGTAGGCCCCGCGAGCTCCTACGAGCAGTACTTC.

The chain employs TRBV6-8 and TRBJ1-3; D may be TRBD1 (6 bases). Germline lookup yields CDR1 MNHGY and CDR2 SAAAGT. The CDR3 spans 16 residues. Trimming took 11 bases from V and 1 from J, leaving 21 bases between them. CDR3 coding DNA: TGTGCCGTCCGTCGGACAGAGGTAATATCTGGAAACACCATATATTTT. Its translation is CAVRRTEVISGNTIYF.

In the case of this clone: The germline gene is not matched at one end of the junction; a read error may be the cause. V gene TRBV13 combines with J gene TRBJ2-2, with 9 bases lining up with TRBD1. The germline V gene encodes CDR1 PRHDT and CDR2 FYEKMQ (reference sequence). The CDR3 sequence is 16 residues long. The CDR3 coding sequence is TGTGCCAGCAGCCCCCGGGACAGGGTGAACTCCGGGGAGCTGTTTTTT. Its translation is CASSPRDRVNSGELFF.

This rearrangement joins TRBV27 to TRBJ2-7; 9 nucleotides match TRBD1. CDR3 length: 15 amino acids. Germline values: CDR1 MNHEY, CDR2 SMNVEV (reference sequence). V trimming: 5 bases; J trimming: 2 bases; junction bases outside the gene matches: 7. CDR3 residues: CASSPTWDRAYEQYF. CDR3 DNA sequence: TGTGCCAGCAGTCCCACTTGGGACAGGGCCTACGAGCAGTACTTC.

The V and J genes are TRBV27 and TRBJ2-7; maybe TRBD1 (6 bases). Germline V lookup: CDR1 MNHEY, CDR2 SMNVEV (reference sequence). There are 15 residues in the CDR3. The ends were cut back, 5 bases at V and 2 bases at J, with 16 bases in the middle. CDR3 bases: TGTGCCAGCAGTCTCTCGGGACACGGACCCTACGAGCAGTACTTC. As protein: CASSLSGHGPYEQYF.

The chain combines TRBV27 with TRBJ1-1, with a weak D call TRBD1 (5 bases). CDR3 length: 16 residues. Trimming pared 3 bases from V and 7 bases from J, leaving 21 bases between. From germline, CDR1 is MNHEY and CDR2 SMNVEV (reference sequence). The CDR3 bases are TGTGCCAGCAGTTTTTCGGGAGTGAGGGGTTTCGATGAAGCTTTCTTT. It codes for CASSFSGVRGFDEAFF.

The chain couples TRBV15 to TRBJ2-2, with 7 bases identical to TRBD1. Unmatched junction bases numbered 4, after V lost 0 bases and J lost 6 bases. The germline gives CDR1 LNHNV, CDR2 YYDKDF (reference sequence). The length of the CDR3 is 15 residues. CDR3 region: CATSRERGQAGELFF. CDR3 nucleotides: TGTGCCACCAGCAGAGAGAGAGGACAGGCCGGGGAGCTGTTTTTT.

Details on this clone: Mismatch with germline at one junction end may stem from a read error. V and J are TRBV7-7 and TRBJ2-3, with 13 bases matching TRBD2. Germline V gives CDR1 SSHAT, CDR2 FNYEAQ (reference sequence). The CDR3 spans 15 residues. The CDR3 loop is CASSPGLAGADTQYF. The CDR3 nucleotides are TGTGCTAGCAGTCCCGGACTAGCGGGAGCAGATACGCAGTATTTT.

The chain recombines TRBV2 with TRBJ1-2, with D possibly TRBD1 on 6 matching bases. CDR3 length: 15 residues. Germline V gives CDR1 SNHLY, CDR2 FYNNEI. V was shortened by 3 bases and J by 2 bases, with 13 bases between the two germline ends. CDR3 loop: CASSDRTVINYGYTF. DNA of the CDR3: TGTGCCAGCAGTGACAGGACAGTTATCAACTATGGCTACACCTTC.

The CDR3 sequence: CASSQAGTSTYEQYF. DNA of the CDR3: TGTGCCAGCAGCCAGGCCGGGACTAGCACCTACGAGCAGTACTTC. V and J are TRBV4-2 and TRBJ2-7, with 9 bases that match TRBD2. Looked up from germline, CDR1 is LGHNA and CDR2 is YNFKEQ. Trimming removed 3 bases from V and 2 bases from J; junction bases left unmatched: 5. The CDR3 contains 15 residues.